This T cell receptor beta chain was obtained from a study of early T cells in non-severe SARS-CoV-2 infection. Study findings and constraints: Matching against VDJdb likely underestimated virus-specific expansions, favoring anti-spike CD8.

TCRdb reanalysed the 5' RACE reads using MiXCR and keeps one entry per CDR3 protein. The sample has roughly 45,000 distinct CDR3 sequences, about 11% seen once. V lost 3 bases, J lost 4 bases, and 10 bases lay in between. The CDR3 is 13 amino acids. Per the germline V gene, CDR1 is MGHRA and CDR2 is YSYEKL. The table lists this clonotype with many counts. Its specificity is unknown. The rearrangement joins TRBV4-1 to TRBJ2-7; unclear D gene. The clonotype was recovered from an adult who was a healthcare worker with PCR-confirmed SARS-CoV-2 infection or an uninfected control (not recorded which). Source material: whole blood. The CDR3 DNA follows: TGCGCCAGCAGCCAGCGGAATGGTTACGAGCAGTACTTC. Its protein product is CASSQRNGYEQYF.